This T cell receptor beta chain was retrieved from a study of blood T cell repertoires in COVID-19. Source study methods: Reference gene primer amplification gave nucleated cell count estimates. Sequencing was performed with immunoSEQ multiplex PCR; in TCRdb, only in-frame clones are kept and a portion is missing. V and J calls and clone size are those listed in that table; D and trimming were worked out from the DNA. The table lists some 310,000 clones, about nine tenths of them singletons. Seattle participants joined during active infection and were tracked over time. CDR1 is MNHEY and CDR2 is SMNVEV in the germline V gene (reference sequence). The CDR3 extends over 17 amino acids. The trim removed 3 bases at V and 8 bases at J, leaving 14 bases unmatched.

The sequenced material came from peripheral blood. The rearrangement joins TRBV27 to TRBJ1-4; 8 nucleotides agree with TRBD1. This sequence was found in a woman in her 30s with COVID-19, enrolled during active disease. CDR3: CASSFWSGGTAREKLFF. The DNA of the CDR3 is TGTGCCAGCAGTTTCTGGTCAGGGGGCACGGCTCGAGAAAAACTGTTTTTT.